The present T cell receptor (beta chain) was sequenced within a study of blood T cell repertoires in COVID-19. Study in general: Spain, Italy and the United States supplied samples that represented acute and convalescent COVID-19. T cells, B-cell-depleted T cells, or PBMCs provided the cDNA or gDNA that served as material.

Trimming pared 0 bases from V and 1 base from J, leaving 9 bases between. CDR3 length equals 15 residues. Looked up from germline, CDR1 is SGDLS and CDR2 is YYNGEE. Generated by immunoSEQ multiplex PCR, the TCRdb table keeps only in-frame clones and is missing some. Of around 80,000 clones detected, 85% to 90% appear once; the ten largest clones hold about 8%. The TCR comes from an elderly man with active or convalescent COVID-19. This chain links TRBV9 with TRBJ2-3; tentative D call: TRBD2 (6 bases). Material: peripheral blood. CDR3 bases: TGTGCCAGCAGCGTAGACGGGAGTCGCACAGATACGCAGTATTTT. Its protein product is CASSVDGSRTDTQYF.